The rows below give T cell receptor beta chains drawn from one sample of a study of blood T cell repertoires in COVID-19. Sequencing was performed with immunoSEQ multiplex PCR; in TCRdb, only in-frame clones are kept and a portion is missing. The data hold approximately 300,000 clones, with 92% observed a single time. Source material: PBMCs or T cells enriched from blood (not recorded which). Every receptor here comes from a woman in her twenties or thirties who had recovered from COVID-19. The CDR3 runs from the conserved cysteine through the conserved F or W. A D gene is named only where the DNA matches it firmly. Where a row states a size, it is once, few, many or the class of an expanded clone; other rows omit it.

cdr3_aa,cdr3_nt,clone_size,d_call,j_call,cdr3_length,v_call
CASSSGTSGRAQTQYF,TGTGCCAGCAGTTCCGGGACTAGCGGGAGGGCTCAGACCCAGTACTTC,.,TRBD2,TRBJ2-5,16,TRBV28
CASSLVVNEQFF,TGTGCCAGCAGTTTAGTAGTCAATGAGCAGTTCTTC,.,.,TRBJ2-1,12,TRBV12-3/TRBV12-4
CASSGRGGGGRIRYEQYF,TGTGCCAGCAGTGGCCGAGGTGGGGGCGGGAGGATACGCTACGAGCAGTACTTC,.,TRBD2,TRBJ2-7,18,TRBV28
CASSLGDRDSREQYF,TGTGCCAGCAGCTTGGGGGACAGGGATTCTCGGGAGCAGTACTTC,once,TRBD1,TRBJ2-7,15,TRBV5-6
CASSARYPPEVRGRGYGYTF,TGTGCCAGCAGCGCCCGTTATCCCCCGGAGGTCAGGGGCAGGGGCTATGGCTACACCTTC,few,.,TRBJ1-2,20,TRBV9
CASSPLRVDNQPQHF,TGTGCCAGCTCACCCCTGAGGGTGGACAATCAGCCCCAGCATTTT,.,.,TRBJ1-5,15,TRBV18
CASSSYRDSNQPQHF,TGTGCCAGCTCATCCTACAGGGATAGCAATCAGCCCCAGCATTTT,.,.,TRBJ1-5,15,TRBV18
CPPGGGDEQFF,TGCCCACCAGGGGGCGGGGATGAGCAGTTCTTC,.,TRBD1,TRBJ2-1,11,TRBV29-1
CASSLSSGVYEQFF,TGTGCCAGCAGCTTGTCTAGCGGGGTCTATGAGCAGTTCTTC,.,TRBD2,TRBJ2-1,14,TRBV7-3
CSARDLTEQYF,TGCAGTGCTAGAGATCTTACAGAGCAGTACTTC,.,.,TRBJ2-7,11,TRBV20-1
CASLSSGSNEQFF,TGTGCTAGTTTGTCTAGCGGGAGTAATGAGCAGTTCTTC,.,TRBD2,TRBJ2-1,13,TRBV12-5
CASKGGTAGATEAFF,TGTGCCAGTAAGGGAGGGACCGCAGGCGCCACTGAAGCTTTCTTT,.,.,TRBJ1-1,15,TRBV19
CASSLVPYTDTQYF,TGTGCCAGCAGTTTAGTTCCGTACACAGATACGCAGTATTTT,.,.,TRBJ2-3,14,TRBV27
CASSWGQGRNSPLHF,TGCGCCAGCAGCTGGGGACAGGGGAGGAATTCACCCCTCCACTTT,.,TRBD1,TRBJ1-6,15,TRBV5-1
CSASLGSQGGYTF,TGCAGTGCTAGTTTGGGTTCCCAGGGTGGCTACACCTTC,.,.,TRBJ1-2,13,TRBV20-1
CASRASGVYEQYF,TGTGCCAGCAGGGCGAGTGGAGTATACGAGCAGTACTTC,.,.,TRBJ2-7,13,TRBV7-2
CASSLSGYEQYF,TGTGCCAGCAGCTTGTCAGGGTACGAGCAGTACTTC,few,.,TRBJ2-7,12,TRBV5-5
CASSLVASNTGELFF,TGCGCCAGCAGCTTGGTCGCCAGTAACACCGGGGAGCTGTTTTTT,.,.,TRBJ2-2,15,TRBV5-1
CASSFGQEGSGANVLTF,TGTGCCAGCAGCTTTGGACAGGAGGGCTCTGGGGCCAACGTCCTGACTTTC,once,.,TRBJ2-6,17,TRBV7-9
CASSLRQGNTIYF,TGTGCCAGCAGTTTACGACAGGGAAACACCATATATTTT,.,.,TRBJ1-3,13,TRBV27
CSALGGAKNIQYF,TGCAGCGCCTTGGGGGGGGCCAAAAACATTCAGTACTTC,.,TRBD2,TRBJ2-4,13,TRBV29-1
CASSSGSLRPSF,TGTGCCAGCAGCTCCGGGAGCCTGCGTCCAAGCTTC,.,.,TRBJ1-2,12,TRBV12-3/TRBV12-4
CASSPGTVNTEAFF,TGTGCCAGCAGCCCCGGGACAGTGAACACTGAAGCTTTCTTT,.,TRBD1,TRBJ1-1,14,TRBV3-1/TRBV3-2
CAWNSGRDEKLFF,TGTGCCTGGAATTCGGGTCGTGATGAAAAACTGTTTTTT,.,.,TRBJ1-4,13,TRBV30
CASSPWGPGYTF,TGTGCCAGCAGCCCATGGGGGCCTGGCTACACCTTC,.,.,TRBJ1-2,12,TRBV11-2
CASSSGELGNTIYF,TGCGCCAGCAGCTCCGGGGAACTTGGAAACACCATATATTTT,.,.,TRBJ1-3,14,TRBV5-1
CASSFVGGVGEQYF,TGTGCCAGCAGCTTTGTTGGAGGGGTCGGAGAGCAGTACTTC,.,.,TRBJ2-7,14,TRBV7-6
CASSPADSYGYTF,TGTGCCAGCAGCCCTGCGGATTCGTATGGCTACACCTTC,.,.,TRBJ1-2,13,TRBV7-9
CASSPTGRKVNTEAFF,TGTGCCAGCAGTCCGACAGGTAGAAAGGTGAACACTGAAGCTTTCTTT,.,.,TRBJ1-1,16,TRBV7-9